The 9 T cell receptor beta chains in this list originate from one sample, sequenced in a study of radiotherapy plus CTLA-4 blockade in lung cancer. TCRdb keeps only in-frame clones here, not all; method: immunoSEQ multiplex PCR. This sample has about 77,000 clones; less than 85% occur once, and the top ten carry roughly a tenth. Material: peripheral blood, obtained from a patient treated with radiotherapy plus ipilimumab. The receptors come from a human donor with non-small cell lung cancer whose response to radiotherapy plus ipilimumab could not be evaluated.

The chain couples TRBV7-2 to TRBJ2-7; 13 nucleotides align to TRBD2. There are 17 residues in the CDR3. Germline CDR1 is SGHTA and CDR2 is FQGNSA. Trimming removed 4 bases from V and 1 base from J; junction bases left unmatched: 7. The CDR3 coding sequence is TGTGCCAGCAGCTACCCGACTAGCGGGGGGCCTTCCTACGAGCAGTACTTC. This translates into CASSYPTSGGPSYEQYF.

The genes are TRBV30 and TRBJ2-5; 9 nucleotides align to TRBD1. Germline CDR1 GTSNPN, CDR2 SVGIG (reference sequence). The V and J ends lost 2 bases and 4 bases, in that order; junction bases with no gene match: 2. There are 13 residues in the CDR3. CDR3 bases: TGTGCCTGGAGTCTGACAGGGGGAGAGACCCAGTACTTC. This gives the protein CAWSLTGGETQYF.

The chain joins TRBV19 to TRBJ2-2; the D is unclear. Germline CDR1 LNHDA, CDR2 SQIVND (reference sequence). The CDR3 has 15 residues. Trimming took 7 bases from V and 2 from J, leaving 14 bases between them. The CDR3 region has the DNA TGTGCCAGTACCAGTCTCCCAGTTAACACCGGGGAGCTGTTTTTT. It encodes CASTSLPVNTGELFF. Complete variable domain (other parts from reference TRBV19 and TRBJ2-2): DGGITQSPKYLFRKEGQNVTLSCEQNLNHDAMYWYRQDPGQGLRLIYYSQIVNDFQKGDIAEGYSVSREKKESFPLTVTSAQKNPTAFYLCASTSLPVNTGELFFGEGSRLTVL.

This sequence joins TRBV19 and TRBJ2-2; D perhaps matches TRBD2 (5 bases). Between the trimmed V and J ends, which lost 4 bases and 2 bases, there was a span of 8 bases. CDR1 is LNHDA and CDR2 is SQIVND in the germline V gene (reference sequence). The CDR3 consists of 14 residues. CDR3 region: CASSTSRNTGELFF. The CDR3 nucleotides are TGTGCCAGTAGTACTAGCCGTAACACCGGGGAGCTGTTTTTT.

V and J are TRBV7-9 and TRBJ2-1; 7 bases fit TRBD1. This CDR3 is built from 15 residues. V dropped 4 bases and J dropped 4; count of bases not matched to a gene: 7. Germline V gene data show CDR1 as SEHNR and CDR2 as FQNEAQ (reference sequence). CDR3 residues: CASSSGQIHYNEQFF. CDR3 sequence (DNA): TGTGCCAGCAGCTCGGGACAGATCCATTACAATGAGCAGTTCTTC.

The CDR3 nucleotides read TGTGCCAGCAGTTCTCAAACTAGACGGGAGACCCAGTACTTC. Translation: CASSSQTRRETQYF. V and J are TRBV6-5 and TRBJ2-5; TRBD2 is a possible D gene (5 bases). V gave up 4 bases and J gave up 5 bases, with 14 bases separating them. The CDR3 runs to 14 residues. Per germline, CDR1 MNHEY and CDR2 SVGAGI.

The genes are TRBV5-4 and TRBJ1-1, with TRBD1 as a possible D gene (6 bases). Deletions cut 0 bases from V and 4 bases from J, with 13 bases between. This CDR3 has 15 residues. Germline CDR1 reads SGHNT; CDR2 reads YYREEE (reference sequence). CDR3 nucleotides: TGTGCCAGCAGCTTGGACAGGGAAGGTAGCACTGAAGCTTTCTTT. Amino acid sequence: CASSLDREGSTEAFF.

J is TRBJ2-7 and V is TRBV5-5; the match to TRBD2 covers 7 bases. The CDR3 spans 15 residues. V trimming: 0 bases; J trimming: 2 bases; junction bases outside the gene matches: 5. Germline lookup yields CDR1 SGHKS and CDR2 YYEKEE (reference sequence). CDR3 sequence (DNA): TGTGCCAGCAGCTTGGTTTTGGGGGGGACCTACGAGCAGTACTTC. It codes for CASSLVLGGTYEQYF. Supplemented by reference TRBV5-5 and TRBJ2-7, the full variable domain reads DAGVTQSPTHLIKTRGQQVTLRCSPISGHKSVSWYQQVLGQGPQFIFQYYEKEERGRGNFPDRFSARQFPNYSSELNVNALLLGDSALYLCASSLVLGGTYEQYFGPGTRLTVT.

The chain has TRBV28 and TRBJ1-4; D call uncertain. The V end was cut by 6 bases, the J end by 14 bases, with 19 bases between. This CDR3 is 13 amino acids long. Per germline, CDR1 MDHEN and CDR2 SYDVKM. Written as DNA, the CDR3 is TGTGCCAGCAGCATCTTTAACCGGGAAAGGCTGTTTTTT. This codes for CASSIFNRERLFF.